The subject of this entry is one TCR beta chain. Its antigen is not known. Only in-frame clones appear in the TCRdb table, and some are missing; sequencing was by immunoSEQ multiplex PCR. In the table there are fewer than 85,000 clones, about 89% of which are singletons. Per germline, CDR1 WSHSY and CDR2 SAAADI. This CDR3 comprises 17 residues. Trimming cost V 1 base and J 3 bases, with 19 bases left between them. This entry belongs to a study of graft-versus-host responses after intestinal transplantation. The J gene is TRBJ2-7, the V gene TRBV10-2; tentative D call: TRBD2 (6 bases). This specimen was unstimulated CD8+ T cells sorted from spleen or lymph node cells, taken before intestinal transplant. This clonotype was obtained from a human donor who received an intestinal transplant. For the CDR3, the DNA is TGCGCCAGCAGTGAGTTCGGGCGCGGGGTTAATTACTACGAGCAGTACTTC. Translation: CASSEFGRGVNYYEQYF.